This T cell receptor beta chain was obtained from a study of regulatory T cells in long-lasting Graves disease. For TCR beta, libraries came from iRepertoire HTBI primers and Arm-PCR of CDR3 regions. TCRdb independently ran MiXCR on the multiplex PCR reads; one entry per CDR3 protein. The profile shows about 310,000 distinct CDR3 sequences, roughly a fifth of them singletons. Per the germline V gene, CDR1 is LNHDA and CDR2 is SQIVND (reference sequence). The germline V and J ends were trimmed by 3 bases and 3 bases, with 9 bases remaining between them. The CDR3 totals 14 residues. Indicated time point: persistent/refractory GD, antithyroid drugs over 5 years with positive TRAb. PBMC-extracted RNA yielded the TCR library.

The receptor was derived from a female donor with Graves disease. The material was peripheral blood mononuclear cells (PBMCs), obtained when the disease was refractory, from a patient treated with antithyroid drugs. The chain is built from TRBV19 and TRBJ2-1; weak D call: TRBD1 (5 bases). CDR3 coding DNA: TGTGCCAGTAGTATGCGCCAGGGCTACAATGAGCAGTTCTTC. Translation: CASSMRQGYNEQFF.